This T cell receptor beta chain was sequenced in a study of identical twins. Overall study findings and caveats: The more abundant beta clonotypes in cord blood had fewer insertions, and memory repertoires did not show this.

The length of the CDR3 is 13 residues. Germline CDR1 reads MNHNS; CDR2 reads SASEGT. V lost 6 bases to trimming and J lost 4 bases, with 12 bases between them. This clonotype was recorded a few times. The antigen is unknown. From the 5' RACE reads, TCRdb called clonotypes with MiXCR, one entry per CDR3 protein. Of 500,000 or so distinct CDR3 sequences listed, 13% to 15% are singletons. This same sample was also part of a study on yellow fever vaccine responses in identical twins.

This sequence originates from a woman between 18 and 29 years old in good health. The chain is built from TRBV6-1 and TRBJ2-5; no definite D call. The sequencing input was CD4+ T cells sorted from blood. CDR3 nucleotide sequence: TGTGCCAGCAGCCGAGAAGCGAGAGAGACCCAGTACTTC. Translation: CASSREARETQYF.